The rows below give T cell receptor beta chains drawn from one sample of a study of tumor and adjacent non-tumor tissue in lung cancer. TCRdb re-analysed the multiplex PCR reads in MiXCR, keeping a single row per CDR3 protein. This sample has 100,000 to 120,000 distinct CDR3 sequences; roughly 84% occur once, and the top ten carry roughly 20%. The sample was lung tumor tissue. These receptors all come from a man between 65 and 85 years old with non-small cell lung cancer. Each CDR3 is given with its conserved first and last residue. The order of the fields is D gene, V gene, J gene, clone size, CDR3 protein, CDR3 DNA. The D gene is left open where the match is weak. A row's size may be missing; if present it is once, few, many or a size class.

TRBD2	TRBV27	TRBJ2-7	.	CASRIYAGAAYEQYF	TGTGCAAGCAGAATATATGCGGGAGCAGCATACGAGCAGTACTTC
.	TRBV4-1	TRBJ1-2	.	CASSQVSGIYGYTF	TGCGCCAGCAGCCAAGTGAGTGGAATCTATGGATACACCTTC
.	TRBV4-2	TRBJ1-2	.	CASSHVGVGCGYTF	TGTGCCAGCAGCCATGTGGGGGTTGGCTGTGGCTACACCTTC
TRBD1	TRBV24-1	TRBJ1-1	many	CATSDSGGRNTEAFF	TGTGCCACCAGTGACTCAGGGGGTCGGAACACTGAAGCTTTCTTT
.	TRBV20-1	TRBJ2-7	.	CSSKTGPYEQYF	TGCAGTTCTAAGACAGGACCCTACGAGCAGTACTTC
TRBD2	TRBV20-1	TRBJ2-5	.	CCAKDSGGGRETQYF	TGCTGTGCTAAAGATTCGGGGGGGGGCCGGGAGACCCAGTACTTC
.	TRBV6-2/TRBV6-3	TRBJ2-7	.	CASSFTGQIDSGDEQYF	TGTGCCAGCAGTTTTACGGGACAAATCGATTCTGGCGACGAGCAGTACTTC
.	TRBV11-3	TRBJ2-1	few	CASSLDPTGGRDEQFF	TGTGCCAGCAGCTTAGATCCTACGGGGGGCAGGGATGAGCAGTTTTTC
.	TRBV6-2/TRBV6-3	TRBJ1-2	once	CASIPGQSRSGYTF	TGTGCCAGCATACCAGGACAGTCTAGGAGTGGCTACACCTTC
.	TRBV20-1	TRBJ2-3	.	CSASRQLSTDTQYF	TGCAGTGCTAGCCGACAGCTTAGCACAGATACGCAGTATTTT
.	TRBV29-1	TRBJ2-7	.	CRIVAASYEQYF	TGCAGGATTGTTGCTGCATCCTACGAGCAGTACTTC
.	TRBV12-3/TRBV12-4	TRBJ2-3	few	CGSNIKDTQYF	TGTGGCAGTAATATTAAAGATACTCAGTATTTT
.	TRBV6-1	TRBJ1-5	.	CASNEVRTAGYSNQPQHF	TGTGCCAGCAATGAGGTCCGGACAGCCGGGTATAGCAATCAGCCCCAGCATTTT
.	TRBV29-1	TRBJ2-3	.	CSVDTLLGDTQYF	TGCAGCGTTGATACTTTGTTGGGGGATACGCAGTATTTC
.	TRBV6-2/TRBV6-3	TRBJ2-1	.	CASSPLGIRGGPHSYEQFF	TGTGCCAGCAGTCCCCTGGGCATAAGGGGCGGCCCTCACTCATACGAGCAGTTCTTC
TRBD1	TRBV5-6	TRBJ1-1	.	CARSTDRVAEAFF	TGTGCCAGGAGCACTGACAGGGTCGCTGAAGCTTTCTTT
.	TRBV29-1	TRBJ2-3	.	CSVYGSFSTDTQYF	TGTAGCGTTTACGGTTCTTTTAGCACAGATACGCAGTATTTT
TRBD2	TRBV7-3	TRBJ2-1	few	CASSLGGRNNEQFF	TGTGCCAGCAGCTTAGGCGGGAGAAACAATGAGCAGTTCTTC
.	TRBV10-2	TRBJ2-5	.	CATQGAATRGGETQYF	TGCGCGACCCAGGGAGCTGCAACGAGGGGTGGGGAGACCCAGTATTTC
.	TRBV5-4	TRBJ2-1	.	CATTFGGRVGNEQFF	TGTGCTACCACCTTTGGGGGCAGGGTGGGGAATGAGCAGTTCTTC
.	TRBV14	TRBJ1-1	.	CASSLGLGNTEAFF	TGTGCCAGCAGCCTAGGACTGGGGAACACTGAAGCTTTCTTC
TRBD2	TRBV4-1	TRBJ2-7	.	CASSKGLASSYEQYF	TGCGCCAGCAGCAAAGGACTAGCGAGCTCCTACGAACAGTACTTC
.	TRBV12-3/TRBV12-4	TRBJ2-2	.	CASTAYNRKLFF	TGTGCCAGCACCGCTTACAACAGGAAGCTGTTTTTT
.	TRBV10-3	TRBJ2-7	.	CIISSAGHGQYF	TGTATCATCAGTAGTGCGGGCCACGGGCAGTACTTC
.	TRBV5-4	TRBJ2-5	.	CASSAAGPQETHYF	TGTGCCAGCAGCGCTGCAGGACCGCAAGAGACCCATTACTTC
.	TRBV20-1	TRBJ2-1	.	CSAGGHTYNEQFF	TGCAGTGCGGGCGGACATACGTACAATGAGCAGTTCTTC
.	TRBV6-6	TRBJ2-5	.	CDSSYSKGGETQYF	TGTGATAGCAGTTACTCGAAGGGCGGTGAGACCCAGTACTTC
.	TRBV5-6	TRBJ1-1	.	CASSYKVDTEAFF	TGTGCCAGTAGCTATAAGGTGGACACTGAAGCTTTCTTT
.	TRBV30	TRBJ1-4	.	CAWSVQGQGSHLFF	TGTGCCTGGAGTGTACAAGGGCAGGGAAGTCACCTGTTTTTT
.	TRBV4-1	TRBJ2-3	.	CASSLLDSNQSQYF	TGCGCCAGCAGCCTCCTGGACAGCAATCAGTCCCAGTATTTT
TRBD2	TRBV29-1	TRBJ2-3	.	CSARGAGGSDTQYF	TGTAGCGCCCGGGGCGCGGGAGGCTCCGATACGCAGTATTTT
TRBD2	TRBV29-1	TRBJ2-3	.	CSANPTSGGIDTQYF	TGCAGCGCAAACCCGACTAGCGGGGGCATAGATACGCAATATTTT
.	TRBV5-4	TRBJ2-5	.	CASSLEGLVGETQYF	TGTGCCAGCAGCTTGGAGGGACTTGTTGGGGAGACCCAGTACTTC
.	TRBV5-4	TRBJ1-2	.	CVSSMDINYGYTF	TGTGTCAGCAGCATGGACATTAACTATGGCTATACCTTC
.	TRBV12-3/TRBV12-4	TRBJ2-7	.	CASNRGQHEQYF	TGTGCCAGCAACCGAGGACAGCACGAGCAGTATTTC
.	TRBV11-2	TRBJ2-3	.	CASRRTTTADTQYF	TGTGCCAGTAGACGGACGACCACAGCAGATACGCAGTATTTT
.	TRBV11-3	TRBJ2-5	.	CASSFVINLDETQYF	TGTGCCAGCAGCTTTGTGATTAATCTGGACGAGACCCAGTACTTC
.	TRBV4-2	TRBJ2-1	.	CASSRGSLQYNGQFF	TGTGCCAGCAGCCGAGGATCCCTTCAATACAATGGGCAGTTCTTC
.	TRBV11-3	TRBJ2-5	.	CASASGRERETQYF	TGCGCCAGCGCTTCCGGCCGGGAGCGGGAGACCCAGTACTTC
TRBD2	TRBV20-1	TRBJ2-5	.	CSAGQTRTSGYNEQYF	TGCAGTGCTGGTCAGACCCGGACTAGCGGGTACAATGAGCAGTACTTC
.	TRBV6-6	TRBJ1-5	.	CASSPGRVRNNQPQHF	TGTGCCAGCAGTCCCGGAAGGGTTAGAAACAATCAGCCCCAGCACTTT
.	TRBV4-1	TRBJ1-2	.	CASSQGPGLYLYGYSF	TGCGCCAGCAGCCAAGGACCAGGGCTTTACCTCTATGGCTACTCTTTC
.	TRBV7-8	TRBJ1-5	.	CASGLRGNQPQHF	TGTGCCAGCGGCTTAAGGGGCAATCAGCCCCAGCATTTC
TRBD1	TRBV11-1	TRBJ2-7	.	CASQPTGQSYEQYF	TGTGCCAGCCAACCTACGGGACAGAGCTATGAGCAATACTTC
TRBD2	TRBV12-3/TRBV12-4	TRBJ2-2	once	CANSPQHGNAGELFF	TGTGCCAACAGTCCCCAACATGGGAACGCGGGGGAGCTATTTTTT
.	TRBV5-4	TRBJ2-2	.	CASSLTRDAGELFF	TGTGCCAGCAGCCTGACTAGGGACGCCGGGGAGCTGTTTTTT
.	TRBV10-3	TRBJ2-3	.	CASSAGRSVAVTQYF	TGTGCCTCTTCAGCAGGGCGGAGCGTGGCAGTTACGCAGTATTTT
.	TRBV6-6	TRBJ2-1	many	CASSYSTNEQFF	TGTGCCAGCAGTTACTCGACCAATGAGCAGTTCTTC
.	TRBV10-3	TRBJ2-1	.	CAIIQKGSSYNEQFF	TGTGCCATCATTCAGAAGGGGAGTTCATACAATGAGCAGTTCTTC
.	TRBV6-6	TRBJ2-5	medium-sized	CASSYSKGGETQYF	TGTGCCAGCAGTTACTCGAAGGGCGGGGAGACCCAGTACTTC
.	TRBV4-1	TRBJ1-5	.	CASSLLECNQPQHF	TGCGCCAGCAGCCTCCTGGAATGCAATCAGCCCCAGCATTTT
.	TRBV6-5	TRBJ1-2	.	CASRPSTGGRGYYGYAF	TGTGCCAGCAGACCTTCGACCGGGGGGCGAGGTTACTATGGTTACGCCTTC
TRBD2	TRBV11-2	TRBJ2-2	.	CASSPIVGGTGELSF	TGTGCCAGCAGCCCCATAGTGGGGGGGACCGGGGAGCTGTCTTTT
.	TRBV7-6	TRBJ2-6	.	CANSLAATSGVNVLTF	TGCGCCAACAGCTTAGCAGCAACTTCTGGGGTCAACGTCCTGACTTTC
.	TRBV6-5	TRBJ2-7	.	CVVGRRLGGSYEQYF	TGTGTCGTCGGAAGGAGACTAGGAGGTTCTTACGAACAGTACTTC
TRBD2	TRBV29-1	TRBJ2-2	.	CSAEIAGGSGELFF	TGCAGCGCTGAGATAGCGGGGGGCAGCGGGGAGCTGTTTTTT
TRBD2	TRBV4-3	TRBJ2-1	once	CASSQEWLAGPYNEQFF	TGCGCCAGCAGCCAAGAATGGCTAGCGGGCCCCTACAATGAGCAATTCTTC
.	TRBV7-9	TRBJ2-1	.	CVSSLGDCYNEQFF	TGTGTCAGCAGCTTAGGAGACTGCTACAATGAGCAGTTCTTC
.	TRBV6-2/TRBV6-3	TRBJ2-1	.	CASNRDCYNKQFF	TGTGCAAGCAACAGAGACTGTTACAATAAGCAGTTCTTC